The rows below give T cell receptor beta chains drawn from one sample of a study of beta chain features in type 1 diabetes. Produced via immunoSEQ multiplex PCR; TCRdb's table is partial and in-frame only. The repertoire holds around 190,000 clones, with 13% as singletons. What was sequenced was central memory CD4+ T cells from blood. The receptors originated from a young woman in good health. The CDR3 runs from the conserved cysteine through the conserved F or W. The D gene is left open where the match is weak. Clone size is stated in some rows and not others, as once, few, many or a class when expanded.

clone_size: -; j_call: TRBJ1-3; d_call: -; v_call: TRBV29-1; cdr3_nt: TGCAGCGTATCAGCGTTCTCTGGAAACACCATATATTTT; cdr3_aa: CSVSAFSGNTIYF
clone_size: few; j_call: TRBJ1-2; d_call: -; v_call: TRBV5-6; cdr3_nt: TGTGCCAGCAGCGGAGGGCGGTGGGGCTTCTACACCTTC; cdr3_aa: CASSGGRWGFYTF
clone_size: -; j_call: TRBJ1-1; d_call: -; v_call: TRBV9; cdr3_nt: TGTGCCAGCAGCCCCCGATCAGGGCTGAACACTGAAGCTTTCTTT; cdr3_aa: CASSPRSGLNTEAFF
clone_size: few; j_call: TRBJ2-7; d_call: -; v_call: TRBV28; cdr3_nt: TGTGCCAGCAGTTTATGGACAGGTATGGGGATCTACGAGCAGTACTTC; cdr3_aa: CASSLWTGMGIYEQYF
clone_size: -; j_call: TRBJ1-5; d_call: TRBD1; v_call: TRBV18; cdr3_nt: TGTGCCAGCTCACGTGGACAGGGGAATCAGCCCCAGCATTTT; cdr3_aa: CASSRGQGNQPQHF
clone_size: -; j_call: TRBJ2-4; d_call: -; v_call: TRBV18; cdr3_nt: TGTGCCAGCTCACCGGGGGGACAGGCCAAAAACATTCAGTACTTC; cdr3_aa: CASSPGGQAKNIQYF
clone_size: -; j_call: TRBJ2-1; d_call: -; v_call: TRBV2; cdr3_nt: TGTGCCAGCAGAGGGGGGGCTTTCTCGAGGTACAATGAGCAGTTCTTC; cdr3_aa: CASRGGAFSRYNEQFF
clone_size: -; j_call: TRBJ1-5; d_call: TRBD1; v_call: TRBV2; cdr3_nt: TGTGCCAGCACCGGTACAGGGGGCAATCAGCCCCAGCATTTT; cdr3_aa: CASTGTGGNQPQHF
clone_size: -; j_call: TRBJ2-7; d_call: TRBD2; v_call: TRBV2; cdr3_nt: TGTGCCAGCACGAAAGGGGAGGGAGCGGGCGAGCAGTACTTC; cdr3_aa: CASTKGEGAGEQYF
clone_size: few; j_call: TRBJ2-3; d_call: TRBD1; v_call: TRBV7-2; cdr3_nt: TGTGCCAGCAGCTTAGCGGCCAGGGGGACAGATACGCAGTATTTT; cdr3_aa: CASSLAARGTDTQYF